The clone carrying this T cell receptor (beta chain) was seen once. Its specificity is not known. The source of the sample is a study of T cell responses to AZD1222 COVID-19 vaccine. The method was immunoSEQ multiplex PCR; TCRdb's version includes in-frame clones alone and lacks a portion of them. This sample yields around 72,000 clones, of which around 90% are seen a single time; 20% to 30% belongs to the top ten. The study's findings and limits: The donors showed a predominance of white British ancestry and of females, with possible underestimation of clonal diversity. There were repertoire samples only from the period after the peak T cell response.

This CDR3 spans 13 amino acids. Germline lookup yields CDR1 MNHEY and CDR2 SMNVEV (reference sequence). J gave up 8 bases and V 7 bases, and 10 bases lay outside the gene matches. The chain is built from TRBV27 and TRBJ1-2, with TRBD1 identical over 7 bases. This TCR was sampled from an adult in good health. Sequencing used peripheral blood, obtained on day 0 of AZD1222 vaccination. The CDR3 sequence: CASTPGGKGGYTF. The DNA for the CDR3 is TGTGCCAGCACCCCAGGGGGAAAAGGAGGCTACACCTTC.